The clone carrying this TCR beta chain was detected only a few times. Its cognate antigen is unknown. Other nucleotide sequences in the sample specify the same CDR3. Isolated RNA was reverse transcribed in full, so expressed TCRB transcripts were sequenced. Approximately 3.6 million reads were obtained on average from naive, central memory and regulatory T cell samples. Generated by immunoSEQ multiplex PCR, the TCRdb table keeps only in-frame clones and is missing some. The table shows 330,000 or so clones, with 10% to 15% occurring only once. The CDR3 extends over 13 amino acids. The germline CDR1 and CDR2 sequences are SGHTA and FQGNSA. V was pared by 3 bases and J by 4 bases, with 3 bases of the junction left unmatched. The source of the sample is a study of beta chain features in type 1 diabetes. General observations from the study: Type 1 diabetes patients had TCRB CDR3s that were shorter (moderately but significantly so) in all four CD4+ subsets.

The purity of all sorted populations exceeded 95%. This clonotype was sampled from a woman between 18 and 30 years old with type 1 diabetes. The sequenced sample was naive CD4+ T cells from blood. The V gene is TRBV7-2, the J gene TRBJ2-7; 7 bases align to TRBD1. The CDR3 loop reads CASSLSGQYEQYF. In DNA form, the CDR3 reads TGTGCCAGCAGCTTGTCGGGACAGTACGAGCAGTACTTC.